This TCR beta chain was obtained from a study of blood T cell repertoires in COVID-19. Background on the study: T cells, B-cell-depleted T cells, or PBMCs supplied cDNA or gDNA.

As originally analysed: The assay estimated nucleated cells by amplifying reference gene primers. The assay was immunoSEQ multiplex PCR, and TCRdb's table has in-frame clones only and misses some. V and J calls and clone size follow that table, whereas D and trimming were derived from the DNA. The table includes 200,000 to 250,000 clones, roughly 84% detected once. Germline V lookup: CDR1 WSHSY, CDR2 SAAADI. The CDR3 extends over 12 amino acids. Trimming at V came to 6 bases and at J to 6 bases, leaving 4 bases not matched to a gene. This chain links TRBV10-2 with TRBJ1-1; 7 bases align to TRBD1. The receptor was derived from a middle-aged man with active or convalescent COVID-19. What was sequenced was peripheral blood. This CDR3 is CASRDRYAEAFF. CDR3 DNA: TGCGCCAGCAGGGACAGGTATGCTGAAGCTTTCTTT.